These 8 T cell receptor beta chains originate from one sample sequenced in a study of CD8 T cells in Susac syndrome. RNA was extracted with the RNeasy kit, and a quantity of about 0.45 to 1 ug was reverse transcribed using random hexamers. TCRdb re-called the immunoSEQ multiplex PCR reads through MiXCR, storing one row per CDR3 protein. The table lists 150,000 to 200,000 distinct CDR3 sequences, around 96% of them singletons. The sample consisted of CD4+ T cells from PBMCs. These receptors all come from a human donor in good health.

CDR3 protein: CASSQTQRESSYEQYF. Written as DNA, the CDR3 is TGTGCCAGCAGCCAAACACAGCGGGAGAGCTCCTACGAGCAGTACTTC. This chain links TRBV4-2 with TRBJ2-7; TRBD2 aligns across 8 bases. The CDR3 spans 16 residues. V gave up 2 bases and J gave up 0 bases; unmatched junction bases: 6. The V gene's germline CDR1 is LGHNA and CDR2 YNFKEQ.

V gene TRBV6-2 or TRBV6-3 combines with J gene TRBJ2-7, with 7 nucleotides matching TRBD1. The germline V gene has CDR1 MNHEY and CDR2 SVGEGT. The CDR3 spans 13 residues. The ends lost 5 bases at V and 9 bases at J; junction bases unmatched: 10. CDR3 in DNA: TGTGCCAGCAGTGGACAGGTATTCGGTTCGCAGTACTTC. This encodes CASSGQVFGSQYF.

This clonotype is a singleton in its sample. This chain links TRBV20-1 with TRBJ2-3; unclear D gene. V was shortened by 4 bases and J by 6 bases, with 11 bases between the two germline ends. Germline V gene lookup returns CDR1 DFQATT and CDR2 SNEGSKA (reference sequence). This CDR3 is built from 12 residues. In DNA form, the CDR3 reads TGCAGTGCTAAAGGGTTTGGGGATACGCAGTATTTT. This sequence encodes CSAKGFGDTQYF.

The chain employs TRBV29-1 and TRBJ2-6; D not certain. CDR1 is SQVTM, CDR2 ANQGSEA, per germline. V was clipped by 6 bases and J by 2 bases, with 11 bases between them. The CDR3 spans 14 residues. The CDR3 region has the DNA TGCAGCGTATCAAGTGTCGCTGGGGCCAACGTCCTGACTTTC. It specifies CSVSSVAGANVLTF.

The chain employs TRBV30 and TRBJ1-5; perhaps TRBD1 as D (5 bases). This CDR3 region has 14 residues. Per the germline V gene, CDR1 is GTSNPN and CDR2 is SVGIG (reference sequence). The germline V and J ends were trimmed by 0 bases and 12 bases, with 18 bases remaining between them. CDR3 region: CAWSVPGAPGLQHF. In DNA form, the CDR3 reads TGTGCCTGGAGTGTCCCGGGCGCTCCAGGGCTCCAGCATTTT.

The chain carries TRBV20-1 and TRBJ1-1, with a tentative D call TRBD1 (6 bases). Between the trimmed V and J ends, which lost 0 bases and 0 bases, there was a span of 14 bases. The germline V gene encodes CDR1 DFQATT and CDR2 SNEGSKA (reference sequence). This CDR3 comprises 16 residues. CDR3 residues: CSARDLRGAVNTEAFF. The CDR3 DNA sequence: TGCAGTGCTAGAGATCTCCGGGGGGCTGTGAACACTGAAGCTTTCTTT.

The rearrangement joins TRBV29-1 to TRBJ2-1, with 7 nucleotides matching TRBD2. The CDR3 extends over 11 amino acids. The ends lost 4 bases at V and 9 bases at J; junction bases unmatched: 3. Germline V gene data show CDR1 as SQVTM and CDR2 as ANQGSEA. The CDR3 region is CSVATGGEQFF. As DNA, the CDR3 is TGCAGCGTTGCGACGGGGGGTGAGCAGTTCTTC.

The chain is built from TRBV28 and TRBJ1-2, with D possibly TRBD1 on 5 matching bases. Germline values: CDR1 MDHEN, CDR2 SYDVKM. V was clipped by 10 bases and J by 4 bases, with 16 bases between them. CDR3 length: 13 amino acids. The CDR3: CAIALGQPYGYTF. The CDR3 nucleotides read TGTGCCATTGCCCTGGGGCAGCCCTATGGCTACACCTTC.